This T cell receptor (beta chain) is drawn from a study of beta chain features in type 1 diabetes. The study's findings and limits: All four CD4+ subsets of Type 1 diabetes patients contained TCRB CDR3s that were moderately but significantly shorter.

Investigators reverse transcribed all isolated RNA, so they sequenced expressed TCRB transcripts. Measured with immunoSEQ multiplex PCR; TCRdb has only the in-frame clones, and not every one. The data show around 150,000 clones, with over 55% seen just once and about 0.1% held by the top ten. Worth noting for this clone: Its matching antigen is unknown.

The V segment lost 0 bases and the J segment 4 bases; nucleotides outside the gene matches: 7. The CDR3 is 16 residues long. The germline gives CDR1 LGHNA, CDR2 YSLEER. A sort by CD45RO/CCR7/CD25/CD127/CD95/CD27 yielded CD4+ naive, central memory, regulatory and stem cell-like memory cells. Over 95% purity was reached by all sorted populations. The genes are TRBV4-3 and TRBJ2-3; 7 bases fit TRBD1. Input material: naive CD4+ T cells from blood. The sequence was collected from a man in his thirties or forties with type 1 diabetes. Here the CDR3 reads CASSQDDRAGADTQYF. The DNA of the CDR3 is TGCGCCAGCAGCCAAGATGACAGGGCAGGGGCAGATACGCAGTATTTT.